This passage covers 18 T cell receptor beta chains from one sample sequenced in a study of beta chain features in type 1 diabetes. The study's findings and limits: Moderate but significant shortening of TCRB CDR3s was recorded in all four CD4+ subsets from Type 1 diabetes patients.

For these receptors, no antigen is known. The sequenced template was cDNA made from the entire isolated RNA. Using immunoSEQ multiplex PCR, the repertoire was profiled, and TCRdb retains in-frame clones only, with some absent. The data hold 640,000 or so clones, with 13% observed a single time. Specimen: naive CD4+ T cells from blood. The receptor source for this set is a young man with type 1 diabetes.

The V gene is TRBV5-4, the J gene TRBJ2-1; D gene uncertain. The germline V gene encodes CDR1 SGHNT and CDR2 YYREEE (reference sequence). V was shortened by 7 bases and J by 0 bases, with 14 bases between the two germline ends. The CDR3 is 15 amino acids. This chain's CDR3 is CASFSSLSSYNEQFF. The CDR3 coding sequence is TGTGCCAGCTTTTCGAGTCTAAGCTCCTACAATGAGCAGTTCTTC. The whole variable domain, remainder taken from reference TRBV5-4 and TRBJ2-1, is ETGVTQSPTHLIKTRGQQVTLRCSSQSGHNTVSWYQQALGQGPQFIFQYYREEENGRGNFPPRFSGLQFPNYSSELNVNALELDDSALYLCASFSSLSSYNEQFFGPGTRLTVL.

Only a few counts were recorded for this clone. The chain combines TRBV7-9 with TRBJ1-4; no clear D gene. The CDR3 length is 15 residues. Deletions cut 2 bases from V and 12 bases from J, with 19 bases between. Germline loops: CDR1 SEHNR, CDR2 FQNEAQ (reference sequence). The CDR3 region has the DNA TGTGCCAGCAGCTTAAGCGGCGGCAGTAATGGGGAACTGTTTTTT. Protein product: CASSLSGGSNGELFF.

The chain employs TRBV7-9 and TRBJ1-6; no reliable D call. This CDR3 has 13 amino acids. Germline assignment: CDR1 SEHNR and CDR2 FQNEAQ (reference sequence). V dropped 5 bases and J dropped 8 bases, with 10 bases sitting between them. CDR3: CASSRAVDSPLHF. Written as DNA, the CDR3 is TGTGCCAGCAGCCGGGCGGTGGATTCACCCCTCCACTTT.

This clone was counted only a few times. The chain links TRBV5-4 to TRBJ1-4; D might be TRBD1 (6 bases). Trimming pared 6 bases from V and 8 bases from J, leaving 17 bases between. The CDR3 contains 14 residues. The germline V gene has CDR1 SGHNT and CDR2 YYREEE (reference sequence). CDR3: CASTSREGDEKLFF. DNA of the CDR3: TGTGCCAGCACCTCCCGGGAGGGGGACGAAAAACTGTTTTTT.

Comments on this clone: An end of the junction does not agree with germline; a read error may underlie this. The V call is TRBV4-1, the J call TRBJ2-5; perhaps TRBD1 as D (6 bases). The CDR3 covers 14 residues. Germline assignment: CDR1 MGHRA and CDR2 YSYEKL. The CDR3 coding sequence is TGTGCCAGCAGCCTCGGACAGAGTACAGAGACCCAGTACTTC. Residues: CASSLGQSTETQYF.

The CDR3 DNA is TGTGCCAGCAGTGACCGTTCTTTCTATGGCTACACCTTC. Its protein product is CASSDRSFYGYTF. V gene TRBV25-1 combines with J gene TRBJ1-2; D call uncertain. This CDR3 contains 13 residues. Germline-derived CDR1 and CDR2 are MGHDK and SYGVNS. The V and J ends lost 3 bases and 4 bases respectively, with 9 bases between them.

The chain has TRBV6-5 and TRBJ2-7; the D gene is possibly TRBD1 (6 bases). CDR1 and CDR2 (germline): MNHEY, SVGAGI. The CDR3 runs 16 residues. V was clipped by 0 bases and J by 0 bases, with 12 bases between them. CDR3 loop: CASSYSYRQASYEQYF. The CDR3 DNA reads TGTGCCAGCAGTTACTCGTACCGACAGGCCTCCTACGAGCAGTACTTC.

The chain links TRBV5-4 to TRBJ2-6, with 9 positions matching TRBD1. The CDR3 totals 17 residues. V lost 5 bases, J lost 4 bases, and 10 bases stayed unmatched. The germline V gene has CDR1 SGHNT and CDR2 YYREEE (reference sequence). Here the CDR3 DNA reads TGTGCCAGCAGTACGATACAGGGGGCGCCAGGGGCCAACGTCCTGACTTTC. This encodes CASSTIQGAPGANVLTF. The entire variable domain, with the rest obtained from reference TRBV5-4 and TRBJ2-6, is as follows: ETGVTQSPTHLIKTRGQQVTLRCSSQSGHNTVSWYQQALGQGPQFIFQYYREEENGRGNFPPRFSGLQFPNYSSELNVNALELDDSALYLCASSTIQGAPGANVLTFGAGSRLTVL.

With regard to this clone: The same CDR3 also results from other DNA sequences found in this sample. The CDR3, as DNA: TGTGCCAGCAGCCAGGGACAGAACACTGAAGCTTTCTTT. Protein sequence: CASSQGQNTEAFF. The chain couples TRBV7-2 to TRBJ1-1; possible D gene TRBD1, 6 bases. CDR3 length: 13 amino acids. V gave up 5 bases and J gave up 1 base, with 8 bases separating them. The germline V gene has CDR1 SGHTA and CDR2 FQGNSA.

A remark on this clone: The same CDR3 arises from other DNA sequences in this sample as well. The rearrangement links TRBV29-1 to TRBJ2-7; D remains ambiguous. The V end was cut by 3 bases, the J end by 3 bases, with 6 bases between. CDR3 length: 11 amino acids. The germline gives CDR1 SQVTM, CDR2 ANQGSEA. CDR3 amino acids: CSVDLGYEQYF. DNA for the CDR3: TGCAGCGTTGACTTGGGCTACGAGCAGTACTTC.

Written as DNA, the CDR3 is TGTGCCAGCAGCGTAGATATAGGATCGAACTATGGCTACACCTTC. Translation: CASSVDIGSNYGYTF. The V gene is TRBV9, the J gene TRBJ1-2, with D unresolved. CDR3 length: 15 residues. CDR1 SGDLS and CDR2 YYNGEE come from the germline V gene. V was pared by 0 bases and J by 2 bases, with 11 bases between.

The J gene is TRBJ2-5, the V gene TRBV11-1; D call uncertain. The length of the CDR3 is 16 residues. Trimming removed 2 bases at V and 4 bases at J, with 17 bases between. The V gene's germline CDR1 is SGHAT and CDR2 FQDESV (reference sequence). The CDR3 bases are TGTGCCAGCAGCTTAATGGGTGGTCGTCCCCCAGAGACCCAGTACTTC. It codes for CASSLMGGRPPETQYF.

The chain employs TRBV6-6 and TRBJ1-6; possibly TRBD1 for D (5 bases). Between the trimmed V and J ends, which lost 9 bases and 5 bases, there was a span of 11 bases. Germline V gene sequence: CDR1 MNHNY, CDR2 SVGAGI (reference sequence). The CDR3 spans 13 residues. The CDR3 spells CASRDGNNSPLHF. The DNA for the CDR3 is TGTGCCAGTCGGGACGGCAATAATTCACCCCTCCACTTT.

The chain recombines TRBV28 with TRBJ1-2; D may be TRBD1 (5 bases). V was pared by 11 bases and J by 6 bases, with 22 bases between. The germline gives CDR1 MDHEN, CDR2 SYDVKM. The CDR3 has 14 amino acids. CDR3 protein: CALSRAGMLNGYTF. CDR3 coding DNA: TGTGCCCTAAGCCGGGCAGGGATGTTAAATGGCTACACCTTC.

V gene TRBV6-5 combines with J gene TRBJ2-5; a weak D match, TRBD1 (5 bases). The CDR3 extends over 12 amino acids. With 9 bases removed from V and 7 bases from J, the gap between germline ends came to 15 bases. Looked up from germline, CDR1 is MNHEY and CDR2 is SVGAGI. The CDR3 is CASYRHPGTQYF. The CDR3 nucleotides are TGTGCCAGTTACAGGCACCCGGGGACCCAGTACTTC.

This clone was counted a few times. The chain couples TRBV29-1 to TRBJ2-7; 8 bases map to TRBD2. Germline loops: CDR1 SQVTM, CDR2 ANQGSEA. The CDR3 is 14 residues long. Trimming cost V 3 bases and J 0 bases; bases outside gene matches: 4. CDR3: CSVDRRGDSYEQYF. The CDR3 region has the DNA TGCAGCGTTGATAGGCGGGGGGACTCCTACGAGCAGTACTTC.

The rearrangement joins TRBV5-1 to TRBJ2-7; 9 bases fit TRBD2. V trimming: 0 bases; J trimming: 4 bases; junction bases outside the gene matches: 5. The CDR3 spans 15 residues. Germline CDR1 SGHRS, CDR2 YFSETQ. The CDR3 coding sequence is TGCGCCAGCAGCTTGGTTAGCGGGGGAGGATACGAGCAGTACTTC. Encoded protein: CASSLVSGGGYEQYF.

This clone was picked up a small number of times. This chain uses TRBV30 with TRBJ1-1, with D possibly being TRBD1 (5 bases). The germline V gene encodes CDR1 GTSNPN and CDR2 SVGIG (reference sequence). The CDR3 covers 14 residues. V was trimmed by 0 bases and J by 1 base, leaving 9 bases between them. The chain's CDR3 is CAWSVRAPNTEAFF. The CDR3 nucleotides read TGTGCCTGGAGTGTCAGGGCTCCGAACACTGAAGCTTTCTTT.